This is a list of T cell receptor beta chains from one sample in a study of OX40 agonist ivuxolimab in advanced cancers. The protocol was immunoSEQ multiplex PCR, while the TCRdb copy is restricted to in-frame clones and leaves out a portion. The data show around 92,000 clones, approximately 93% seen once. Sample: CD4+ or CD8+ T cells sorted from blood, taken in a trial of the OX40 agonist ivuxolimab. The source of these receptors is an adult with an advanced solid tumor such as melanoma, head and neck, liver or kidney cancer. Each CDR3 is given with its conserved first and last residue. A D gene is named only where the DNA matches it firmly. The size entry is marked missing in some rows and otherwise reads once, few, many or a size class.

cdr3_aa cdr3_nt d_call v_call clone_size j_call
CASSVERGTSGSDTQYF TGTGCCAGCAGCGTAGAAAGGGGGACTAGCGGGTCAGATACGCAGTATTTT TRBD2 TRBV9 - TRBJ2-3
CAIRPSRGRETDTQYF TGTGCCATCAGGCCGAGCAGGGGGCGGGAGACAGATACGCAGTATTTT - TRBV10-3 - TRBJ2-3
CASSLEGARSGNTIYF TGTGCCAGCAGCTTGGAGGGGGCCCGCTCTGGAAACACCATATATTTT TRBD1 TRBV5-4 - TRBJ1-3
CATTLRGGGSGANVLTF TGCGCCACCACCCTCAGAGGGGGGGGGTCTGGGGCCAACGTCCTGACTTTC - TRBV5-1 - TRBJ2-6
CASSPMEGWEPQHF TGTGCCAGCTCACCGATGGAAGGGTGGGAGCCCCAGCATTTT - TRBV18 - TRBJ1-5
CASSLALGGPYEQYF TGCGCCAGCAGCTTGGCCTTAGGGGGGCCCTACGAGCAGTACTTC - TRBV5-1 - TRBJ2-7
CASSFTGGAEQYF TGTGCCAGCAGCTTTACAGGGGGCGCCGAGCAGTACTTC TRBD1 TRBV5-4 - TRBJ2-7
CASSFTSAYTGELFF TGTGCCAGCAGCTTTACTAGCGCTTACACCGGGGAGCTGTTTTTT TRBD2 TRBV5-6 - TRBJ2-2
CASSPLGGAGQGLYEQYF TGCGCCAGCAGCCCTCTCGGTGGGGCAGGACAGGGGCTGTACGAGCAGTACTTC TRBD1 TRBV4-3 - TRBJ2-7
CASSVGVAGEKETQYF TGTGCCAGCAGCGTAGGGGTAGCGGGAGAAAAAGAGACCCAGTACTTC TRBD2 TRBV9 - TRBJ2-5
CASSLIPGGDEAFF TGCGCCAGCAGCTTGATCCCAGGGGGCGATGAAGCTTTCTTT TRBD1 TRBV5-1 few TRBJ1-1
CASSQTGLAGRLGGVEQYF TGTGCCAGCAGCCAAACCGGACTAGCGGGACGATTAGGAGGGGTCGAGCAGTACTTC TRBD2 TRBV14 - TRBJ2-7
CASSTGGPYEQYF TGTGCCAGTAGTACAGGGGGCCCCTACGAGCAGTACTTC TRBD1 TRBV19 - TRBJ2-7
CASSRGDLEETQYF TGTGCCAGCAGCCGCGGGGACTTGGAAGAGACCCAGTACTTC - TRBV28 - TRBJ2-5
CASSSLGTSGFEFIDTQYF TGTGCCAGCAGTTCCTTGGGGACTAGCGGGTTCGAGTTTATAGATACGCAGTATTTT TRBD2 TRBV28 - TRBJ2-3